This T cell receptor (beta chain) was documented in a study of T cell changes during pregnancy in multiple sclerosis. V was pared by 4 bases and J by 6 bases, with 18 bases between. This CDR3 is built from 15 residues. TCRdb's copy holds only in-frame clones and misses some; the assay was immunoSEQ multiplex PCR. The profile shows around 70,000 clones, about 90% of them singletons. The TCR sequence derives from a female donor with multiple sclerosis, enrolled in a pregnancy study. The gene calls are TRBV23-1 and TRBJ1-2, with D possibly being TRBD1 (6 bases). TRBV23-1 is an ORF; its function is uncertain. Source: peripheral blood, taken in the second trimester of pregnancy. CDR3 amino acids: CASSLEGVCWDGYTF. The CDR3 region has the DNA TGCGCCAGCAGTCTTGAGGGGGTATGTTGGGATGGCTACACCTTC.